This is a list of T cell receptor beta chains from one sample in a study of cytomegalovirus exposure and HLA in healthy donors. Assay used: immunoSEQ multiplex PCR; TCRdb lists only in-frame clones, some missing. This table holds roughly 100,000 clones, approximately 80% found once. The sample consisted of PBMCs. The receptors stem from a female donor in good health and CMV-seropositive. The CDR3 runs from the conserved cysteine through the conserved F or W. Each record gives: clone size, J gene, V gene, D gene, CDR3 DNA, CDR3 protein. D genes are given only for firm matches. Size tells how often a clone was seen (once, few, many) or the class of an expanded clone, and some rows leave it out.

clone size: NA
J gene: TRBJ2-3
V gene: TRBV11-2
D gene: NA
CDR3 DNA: TGTGCCAGCAGCGCACAGGGGGGGACGCAGTATTTT
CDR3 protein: CASSAQGGTQYF

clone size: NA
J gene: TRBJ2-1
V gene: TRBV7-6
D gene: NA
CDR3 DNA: TGTGCCAGCAGCTTATCGTCCGGCAATGAGCAGTTCTTC
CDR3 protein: CASSLSSGNEQFF

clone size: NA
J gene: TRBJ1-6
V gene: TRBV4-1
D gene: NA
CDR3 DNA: TGCGCCAGCAGCCAAGTCTTTAATTCACCCCTCCACTTT
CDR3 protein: CASSQVFNSPLHF

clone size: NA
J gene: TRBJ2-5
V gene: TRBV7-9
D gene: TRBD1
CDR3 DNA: TGTGCCAGCAGCTCCTGGGGTAACAGGGGGCGGGAGACCCAGTACTTC
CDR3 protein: CASSSWGNRGRETQYF

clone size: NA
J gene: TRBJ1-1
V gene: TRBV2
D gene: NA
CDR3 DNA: TGTGCCAGCAGTGTAGGGGCAACTGAAGCTTTCTTT
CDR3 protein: CASSVGATEAFF

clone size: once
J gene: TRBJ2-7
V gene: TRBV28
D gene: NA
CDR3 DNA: TGTGCCAGCAGTTTAGGGGGGGGCGGCCTAGCCAACGAGCAGTACTTC
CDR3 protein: CASSLGGGGLANEQYF

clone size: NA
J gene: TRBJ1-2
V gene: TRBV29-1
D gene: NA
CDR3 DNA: TGCAGCGTGGGTTGGGAAGTTGGCAGGGCGAGCTATGGCTACCCCTTC
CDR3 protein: CSVGWEVGRASYGYPF

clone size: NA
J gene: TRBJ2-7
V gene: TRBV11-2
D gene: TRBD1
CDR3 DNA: TGTGCCAGCAGCCCGAAGAGGATCGGGGACAGGGGGCGCGAGCAGTACTTC
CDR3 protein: CASSPKRIGDRGREQYF

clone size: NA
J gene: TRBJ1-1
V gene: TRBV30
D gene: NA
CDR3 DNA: TGTGCCTGGAGTATCGGGGGGCGGATGGAGGCTTTCTTT
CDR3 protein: CAWSIGGRMEAFF

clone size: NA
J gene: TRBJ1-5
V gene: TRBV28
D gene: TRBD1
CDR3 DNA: TGTGCCAGCAGAAGCTGGACAGGGAATCAGCCCCAGCATTTT
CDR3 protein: CASRSWTGNQPQHF

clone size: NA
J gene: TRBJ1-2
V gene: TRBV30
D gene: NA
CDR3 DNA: TGTGCCTGGGGTATAGGAGGAGGCTACACCTTC
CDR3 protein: CAWGIGGGYTF

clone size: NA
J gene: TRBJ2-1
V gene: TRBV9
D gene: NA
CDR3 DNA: TGTGCCAGCAGCTCGTGGGATGGGACAGAGCAGTTCTTC
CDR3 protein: CASSSWDGTEQFF

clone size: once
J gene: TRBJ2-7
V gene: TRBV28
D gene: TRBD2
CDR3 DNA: TGTGCCAGCAGACCCGTGGGGAGGGGCTCTCCTGCCTACGAGCAGTACTTC
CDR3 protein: CASRPVGRGSPAYEQYF

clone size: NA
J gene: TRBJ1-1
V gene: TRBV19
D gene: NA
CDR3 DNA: TGTGCCAGTAGTGCCAGAATGAACACTGAAGCTTTCTTT
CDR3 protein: CASSARMNTEAFF

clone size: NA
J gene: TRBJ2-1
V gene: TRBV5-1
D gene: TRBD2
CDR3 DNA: TGCGCCAGCAGCCTGGGACTAGCGGGGGGGCCACCCTACAATGAGCAGTTCTTC
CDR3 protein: CASSLGLAGGPPYNEQFF

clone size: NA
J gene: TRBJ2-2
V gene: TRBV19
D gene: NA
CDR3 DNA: TGTGCCAGTAAGGACTTTTCCGGGGAGCTGTTTTTT
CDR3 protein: CASKDFSGELFF

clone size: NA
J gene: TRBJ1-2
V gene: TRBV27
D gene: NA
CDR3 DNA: TGTGCCAGCAGTTTATCCTTCGTCGGGGACTATGGCTACACCTTC
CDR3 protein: CASSLSFVGDYGYTF

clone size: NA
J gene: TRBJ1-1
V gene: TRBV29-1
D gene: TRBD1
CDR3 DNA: TGCAGCGTTGACCCACAGGGGGCAGCTTTCTTT
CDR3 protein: CSVDPQGAAFF

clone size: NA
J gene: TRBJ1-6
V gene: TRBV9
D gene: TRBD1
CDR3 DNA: TGTGCCAGCAGCGTAGGGGGGACAGAGAATTCACCCCTCCACTTT
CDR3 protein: CASSVGGTENSPLHF

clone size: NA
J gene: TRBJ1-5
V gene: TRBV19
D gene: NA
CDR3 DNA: TGTGCCAGTGACTCGGCCACCAATCAGCCCCAGCATTTT
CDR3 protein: CASDSATNQPQHF

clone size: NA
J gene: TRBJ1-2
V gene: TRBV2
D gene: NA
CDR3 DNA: TGTGCCAGCATCCGGGACATCGGACCTAATGGCTACACCTTC
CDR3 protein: CASIRDIGPNGYTF

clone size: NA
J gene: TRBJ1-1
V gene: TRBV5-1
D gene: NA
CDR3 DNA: TGCGCCAGCAGCACCCGACAGCACACTGAAGCTTTCTTT
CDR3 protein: CASSTRQHTEAFF

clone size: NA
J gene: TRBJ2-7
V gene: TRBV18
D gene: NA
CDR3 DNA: TGTGCCAGCTCACCAGGTCCGGGTTCGGACGAGCAGTACTTC
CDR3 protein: CASSPGPGSDEQYF